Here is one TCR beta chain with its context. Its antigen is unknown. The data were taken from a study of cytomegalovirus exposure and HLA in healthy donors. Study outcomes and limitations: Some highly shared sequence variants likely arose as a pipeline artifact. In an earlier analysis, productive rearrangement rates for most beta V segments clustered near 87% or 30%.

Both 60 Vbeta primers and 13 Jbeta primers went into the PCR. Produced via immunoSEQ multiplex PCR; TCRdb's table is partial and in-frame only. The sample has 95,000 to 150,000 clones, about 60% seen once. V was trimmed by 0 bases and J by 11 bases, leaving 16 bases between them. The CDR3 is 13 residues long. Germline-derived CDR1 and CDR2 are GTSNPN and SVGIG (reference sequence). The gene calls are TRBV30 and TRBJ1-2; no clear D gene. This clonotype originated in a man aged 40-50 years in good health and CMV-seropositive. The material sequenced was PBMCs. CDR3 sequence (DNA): TGTGCCTGGAGTGTGCTCTCCGACATGTGGTACACCTTC. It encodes CAWSVLSDMWYTF.